These 22 T cell receptor beta chains were sequenced from one sample in a study of blood T cell repertoires in COVID-19. TCRdb keeps only in-frame clones here, not all; method: immunoSEQ multiplex PCR. The table records about 160,000 clones, approximately 80% of them present only once. Input material: PBMCs or T cells enriched from blood (not recorded which). Source of these receptors: a man aged 40-49 years who had recovered from COVID-19.

The chain has TRBV6-5 and TRBJ1-2; 12 nucleotides match TRBD1. Trimming cost V 0 bases and J 8 bases; bases outside gene matches: 7. Germline assignment: CDR1 MNHEY and CDR2 SVGAGI. The CDR3 has 16 residues. The CDR3 spells CASSYSSGTGGFGYTF. The CDR3 DNA reads TGTGCCAGCAGTTACTCCTCCGGGACAGGGGGCTTCGGCTACACCTTC.

The chain couples TRBV19 to TRBJ1-1; D unclear. CDR1 and CDR2 from the germline V gene are LNHDA and SQIVND (reference sequence). The V end was cut by 5 bases, the J end by 5 bases, with 12 bases between. This CDR3 region has 13 residues. The CDR3 protein is CASSVRVGTEAFF. The CDR3 nucleotides read TGTGCCAGTAGTGTGCGGGTTGGAACTGAAGCTTTCTTT.

The chain has TRBV7-2 and TRBJ2-3; 8 bases are a match to TRBD1. Trimming cost V 5 bases and J 3 bases; bases outside gene matches: 13. The CDR3 runs 17 residues. Germline CDR1 SGHTA, CDR2 FQGNSA. DNA for the CDR3: TGTGCCAGCAGCCGCCTGGCCCAGGGGGCTTGGACAGATACGCAGTATTTT. This encodes CASSRLAQGAWTDTQYF. Drawing the rest from reference TRBV7-2 and TRBJ2-3, the complete variable domain is GAGVSQSPSNKVTEKGKDVELRCDPISGHTALYWYRQSLGQGLEFLIYFQGNSAPDKSGLPSDRFSAERTGGSVSTLTIQRTQQEDSAVYLCASSRLAQGAWTDTQYFGPGTRLTVL.

The gene calls are TRBV10-3 and TRBJ1-2, with D uncertain. In germline, CDR1 is ENHRY, CDR2 SYGVKD. Trimming stripped 4 bases from V and 1 base from J, with 16 bases between. The CDR3 is made up of 16 amino acids. The CDR3 reads CAISVQHGGFNYGYTF. CDR3 DNA sequence: TGTGCCATCAGTGTCCAACACGGAGGTTTTAACTATGGCTACACCTTC.

DNA of the CDR3: TGTGCCAGCAGCTCGGAGGGCAGGGATGATTCACCCCTCCACTTT. The encoded protein is CASSSEGRDDSPLHF. The chain has TRBV5-6 and TRBJ1-6; the D gene is possibly TRBD1 (5 bases). The CDR3 loop spans 15 amino acids. Germline-derived CDR1 and CDR2 are SGHDT and YYEEEE. Trimming pared 3 bases from V and 8 bases from J, leaving 15 bases between. Full variable domain (rest looked up from reference TRBV5-6 and TRBJ1-6): DAGVTQSPTHLIKTRGQQVTLRCSPKSGHDTVSWYQQALGQGPQFIFQYYEEEERQRGNFPDRFSGHQFPNYSSELNVNALLLGDSALYLCASSSEGRDDSPLHFGNGTRLTVT.

The rearrangement joins TRBV7-2 to TRBJ1-3; D gene ambiguous. This CDR3 is built from 15 residues. Germline loops: CDR1 SGHTA, CDR2 FQGNSA. V lost 5 bases to trimming and J lost 4 bases, with 15 bases between them. CDR3 nucleotide sequence: TGTGCCAGCAGCCCAAGCCTCGGGGTAGGAAACACCATATATTTT. Protein: CASSPSLGVGNTIYF.

This chain connects TRBV2 to TRBJ1-1; 8 nucleotides align to TRBD1. J lost 8 bases, V lost 6 bases, and 5 bases had no gene match. The germline CDR1 and CDR2 sequences are SNHLY and FYNNEI. There are 12 residues in the CDR3. In nucleotides, the CDR3 is TGTGCCAGCAGCCGACAGGGGATGGAAGCTTTCTTT. Its translation: CASSRQGMEAFF.

In nucleotides, the CDR3 is TGTGCCAGCAGCTACAATGGCGGGGAACCCTACGAGCAGTACTTC. Encoded protein: CASSYNGGEPYEQYF. The chain uses TRBV11-2 and TRBJ2-7; a possible D gene is TRBD2 (6 bases). From germline, CDR1 is SGHAT and CDR2 FQNNGV. This CDR3 region has 15 residues. Trimming shortened V by 4 bases and J by 2 bases, and 15 bases separated the two germline ends.

V is TRBV2 and J is TRBJ2-7, with D possibly TRBD1 on 5 matching bases. V was clipped by 2 bases and J by 6 bases, with 8 bases between them. The germline CDR1 and CDR2 sequences are SNHLY and FYNNEI. CDR3 size: 12 residues. The CDR3 coding sequence is TGTGCCAGCAGTGAACAGGGCCTCGAGCAGTACGTC. It translates to CASSEQGLEQYV.

The V call is TRBV6-5, the J call TRBJ1-4; perhaps TRBD1 as D (5 bases). With 10 bases removed from V and 5 bases from J, the gap between germline ends came to 8 bases. Germline V gene sequence: CDR1 MNHEY, CDR2 SVGAGI. This CDR3 is 11 amino acids long. The CDR3 sequence is CATGGNEKLFF. The CDR3, as DNA: TGTGCCACTGGGGGGAATGAAAAACTGTTTTTT.

The rearrangement joins TRBV3-1 (or the pseudogene TRBV3-2) to TRBJ2-1; no clear D. The germline CDR1 and CDR2 sequences are LGHDT and YNNKEL (reference sequence). V gave up 1 base and J gave up 7 bases, with 8 bases separating them. The CDR3 sequence is 13 residues long. CDR3 loop: CASSQVSSNEQFF. The CDR3 region has the DNA TGTGCCAGCAGCCAAGTTTCTAGTAATGAGCAGTTCTTC.

The V and J genes are TRBV19 and TRBJ1-1; maybe TRBD1 (6 bases). The CDR3 contains 13 residues. Trimming took off 6 bases at V and 7 bases at J, with 15 bases between the two ends. Germline V gene lookup returns CDR1 LNHDA and CDR2 SQIVND (reference sequence). In DNA form, the CDR3 reads TGTGCCAGTAGCCTGATGGGAGGGGGTGAAGCTTTCTTT. Encoded protein: CASSLMGGGEAFF.

This chain uses TRBV15 with TRBJ2-2, with 7 bases fitting TRBD2. Germline-derived CDR1 and CDR2 are LNHNV and YYDKDF (reference sequence). This CDR3 comprises 15 residues. V shed 8 bases, J shed 3 bases, and the junction held 9 bases outside the gene matches. In DNA form, the CDR3 reads TGTGCCACCGCTGCACGGGGGAGGGACACCGGGGAGCTGTTTTTT. Translation gives CATAARGRDTGELFF.

The rearrangement links TRBV30 to TRBJ2-1, with TRBD1 identical over 10 bases. The CDR3 covers 16 residues. From germline, CDR1 is GTSNPN and CDR2 SVGIG (reference sequence). With 1 base clipped from V and 2 bases from J, the junction kept 5 bases outside the gene matches. The CDR3 loop reads CAWSDTGTGAYNEQFF. The CDR3 coding sequence is TGTGCCTGGAGTGATACCGGGACAGGGGCCTACAATGAGCAGTTCTTC.

This clone occurred once. The V and J genes are TRBV5-1 and TRBJ1-4; D call uncertain. V lost 1 base to trimming and J lost 3 bases, with 7 bases between them. The CDR3 covers 14 residues. Looked up from germline, CDR1 is SGHRS and CDR2 is YFSETQ. The CDR3 coding sequence is TGCGCCAGCAGCTTGAACAGCCCTAATGAAAAACTGTTTTTT. Translation gives CASSLNSPNEKLFF. The full variable domain, completed using reference TRBV5-1 and TRBJ1-4, is KAGVTQTPRYLIKTRGQQVTLSCSPISGHRSVSWYQQTPGQGLQFLFEYFSETQRNKGNFPGRFSGRQFSNSRSEMNVSTLELGDSALYLCASSLNSPNEKLFFGSGTQLSVL.

This rearrangement joins TRBV11-2 to TRBJ2-7, with D possibly matching TRBD1 (6 bases). The V gene lost 4 bases and the J gene lost 6 bases, with 16 bases spanning the gap. Germline assignment: CDR1 SGHAT and CDR2 FQNNGV. This CDR3 contains 14 residues. The CDR3 protein is CASSSLQGKGEQYV. The CDR3 nucleotides read TGTGCCAGCAGCTCCCTCCAGGGGAAAGGCGAGCAGTACGTC.

The chain links TRBV29-1 to TRBJ1-1; no reliable D call. The germline V gene has CDR1 SQVTM and CDR2 ANQGSEA. V lost 7 bases to trimming and J lost 11 bases, with 17 bases between them. The CDR3 is made up of 11 amino acids. CDR3 bases: TGCAGCGCCCTGGAGGGCGAAGGGGCTTTCTTT. Amino acid sequence: CSALEGEGAFF. Full variable domain (outside the CDR3, taken from reference TRBV29-1 and TRBJ1-1): SAVISQKPSRDICQRGTSLTIQCQVDSQVTMMFWYRQQPGQSLTLIATANQGSEATYESGFVIDKFPISRPNLTFSTLTVSNMSPEDSSIYLCSALEGEGAFFGQGTRLTVV.

The chain employs TRBV6-5 and TRBJ1-1; 7 bases match TRBD1. Germline CDR1 MNHEY, CDR2 SVGAGI. V lost 8 bases to trimming and J lost 1 base; unmatched junction nucleotides: 10. This CDR3 region has 15 residues. Written as DNA, the CDR3 is TGTGCCAGCTTACCTGAGGGGGCAAGGAACACTGAAGCTTTCTTT. Translation: CASLPEGARNTEAFF.

The chain uses TRBV27 and TRBJ1-1, with no clear D. Germline V gene lookup returns CDR1 MNHEY and CDR2 SMNVEV (reference sequence). Trimming cost V 5 bases and J 3 bases, with 16 bases left between them. The CDR3 has 15 amino acids. The CDR3 nucleotides read TGTGCCAGCAGTGCGCCCGGGGTTTCGGACACTGAAGCTTTCTTT. Its translation is CASSAPGVSDTEAFF.

This clone was detected once. CDR3 sequence (DNA): TGCAGCGTTGAAGCTGAAGGGGGCGCGGAAACCTTC. Translation gives CSVEAEGGAETF. The chain is built from TRBV29-1 and TRBJ1-2; 7 nucleotides match TRBD1. Losses at the gene ends were 1 base for V and 14 bases for J; bases not matched to a gene: 10. Germline V gives CDR1 SQVTM, CDR2 ANQGSEA. The CDR3 consists of 12 residues.

The chain is built from TRBV19 and TRBJ2-3, with D unresolved. This CDR3 has 14 residues. CDR1 is LNHDA and CDR2 is SQIVND in the germline V gene (reference sequence). The ends were cut back, 1 base at V and 2 bases at J, with 7 bases in the middle. CDR3: CASSIVENTDTQYF. The CDR3 DNA reads as TGTGCCAGTAGTATAGTGGAGAACACAGATACGCAGTATTTT.

The genes are TRBV9 and TRBJ2-7, with 8 bases identical to TRBD2. The V segment lost 3 bases and the J segment 3 bases; nucleotides outside the gene matches: 8. Germline V lookup: CDR1 SGDLS, CDR2 YYNGEE. The CDR3 sequence is 15 residues long. The CDR3 DNA reads as TGTGCCAGCAGCGCGGGAGGGGCAGGGAGCTACGAGCAGTACTTC. This codes for CASSAGGAGSYEQYF.